This T cell receptor beta chain was sequenced during a study of cytomegalovirus exposure and HLA in healthy donors. Study-level results: Reports described diagnosis of cytomegalovirus status by the classifier as highly specific and sensitive. Subsequent analysis showed first-cohort TCR clusters tending to co-occur in about 110 validation repertoires.

In regard to this clone: Its antigen is still unknown.

The length of the CDR3 is 13 residues. CDR1 and CDR2 (germline): SGHNT, YYREEE (reference sequence). V lost 7 bases to trimming and J lost 5 bases, with 12 bases between them. The protocol was immunoSEQ multiplex PCR, while the TCRdb copy is restricted to in-frame clones and leaves out a portion. The repertoire holds 130,000 to 150,000 clones, with approximately 90% as singletons. This chain uses TRBV5-4 with TRBJ2-2, with a tentative D call TRBD2 (5 bases). This TCR derives from a man aged 18 to 29 in good health and CMV-seropositive. The source material was PBMCs. CDR3 sequence reads: CASHLGATGELFF. The CDR3 DNA sequence: TGTGCCAGCCACTTGGGAGCAACCGGGGAGCTGTTTTTT.